This is a list of T cell receptor beta chains from one sample in a study of PD-1 blockade in mismatch repair-deficient tumors. Assay: immunoSEQ multiplex PCR; the TCRdb copy retains only in-frame clones and omits some. This sample has about 63,000 clones, with 88% found just once. Source: peripheral blood, taken 52 weeks after starting pembrolizumab. The receptors stem from an adult with mismatch repair-deficient cancer. The CDR3 runs from the conserved cysteine through the conserved F or W. A D gene is named only where the DNA matches it firmly. Clone size is given for some rows only: seen once, a few or many times, or a class if the clone is expanded.

TRBV28	NA	TRBJ2-1	TRBD2	CASSLLRAPSGTRDNEQFF	TGTGCCAGCAGTTTACTTAGAGCGCCTAGCGGGACAAGGGACAATGAGCAGTTCTTC
TRBV5-1	NA	TRBJ1-6	NA	CASSLAGPYNSPLHF	TGCGCCAGCAGCTTGGCTGGACCCTATAATTCACCCCTCCACTTT
TRBV6-5	NA	TRBJ1-2	TRBD1	CASSYGGQGKGYTF	TGTGCCAGCAGTTACGGGGGACAGGGAAAGGGCTACACCTTC
TRBV7-9	once	TRBJ1-2	TRBD1	CASSTTGGGSYGYTF	TGTGCCAGCAGTACGACAGGGGGAGGCTCCTATGGCTACACCTTC
TRBV9	NA	TRBJ1-4	TRBD1	CASSTGGSTNEKLFF	TGTGCCAGCAGCACAGGGGGCTCCACTAATGAAAAACTGTTTTTT
TRBV10-3	NA	TRBJ1-5	NA	CAISGTVNQPQHF	TGTGCCATCAGTGGGACAGTCAATCAGCCCCAGCATTTT
TRBV30	NA	TRBJ2-7	TRBD2	CAWSVGTTYEQYF	TGTGCCTGGAGTGTCGGGACTACCTACGAGCAGTACTTC
TRBV6-5	NA	TRBJ2-1	NA	CASSYSGVHNEQFF	TGTGCCAGCAGTTACTCCGGCGTCCACAATGAGCAGTTCTTC
TRBV7-2	few	TRBJ1-3	NA	CASSPQGGNTIYF	TGTGCCAGCAGCCCCCAAGGAGGAAACACCATATATTTT
TRBV29-1	NA	TRBJ2-3	NA	CSVEDRVSSTDTQYF	TGCAGCGTTGAAGATCGGGTGTCTAGCACAGATACGCAGTATTTT
TRBV30	few	TRBJ2-5	NA	CPQTTGPKSYQETQYF	TGTCCTCAAACAACCGGACCGAAGTCGTACCAAGAGACCCAGTACTTC
TRBV27	NA	TRBJ2-3	TRBD2	CAGLLAGDADTQYF	TGTGCCGGCCTACTAGCGGGAGACGCAGATACGCAGTATTTT
TRBV19	NA	TRBJ1-2	TRBD1	CASSMSGTASYGYTF	TGTGCCAGTAGTATGTCCGGGACAGCGTCCTATGGCTACACCTTC
TRBV4-3	NA	TRBJ2-1	NA	CASSPPGYNEQFF	TGCGCCAGCAGCCCCCCCGGCTACAATGAGCAGTTCTTC
TRBV6-4	once	TRBJ1-5	NA	CASSAQQGWPQHF	TGTGCCAGCAGTGCCCAACAGGGCTGGCCCCAGCATTTT
TRBV28	NA	TRBJ1-5	NA	CASNHRGAEQPQHF	TGTGCCAGCAATCACAGAGGGGCGGAGCAGCCCCAGCATTTT
TRBV6-6	NA	TRBJ2-7	TRBD1	CASAQGATYEQYF	TGTGCCAGTGCCCAGGGGGCCACCTACGAGCAGTACTTC
TRBV9	NA	TRBJ2-6	NA	CASSVSGANVLTF	TGTGCCAGCAGCGTGTCTGGGGCCAACGTCCTGACTTTC
TRBV29-1	NA	TRBJ2-2	NA	CSVFVGANTGELFF	TGCAGCGTTTTTGTCGGAGCGAACACCGGGGAGCTGTTTTTT
TRBV7-9	NA	TRBJ2-7	NA	CASSPGYYEQYF	TGTGCCAGCAGCCCAGGGTACTACGAGCAGTACTTC
TRBV21-1	NA	TRBJ2-5	NA	CASSKEGVETQYF	TGTGCCAGCAGCAAAGAAGGTGTCGAGACCCAGTACTTC